The rows below give T cell receptor beta chains drawn from one sample of a study of blood T cell repertoires in COVID-19. The method was immunoSEQ multiplex PCR; TCRdb's version includes in-frame clones alone and lacks a portion of them. This table holds around 64,000 clones, 90% to 95% found once. The sequencing input was peripheral blood. The receptors shown here come from a human donor in a cohort sampled during active COVID-19. The CDR3 runs from the conserved cysteine through the conserved F or W. D genes are given only for firm matches. Clone sizes are given selectively: once, few, many, or a class where the clone is expanded.

V gene	clone size	J gene	CDR3 length	D gene	CDR3 protein	CDR3 DNA
TRBV24-1	NA	TRBJ1-5	15	NA	CATSDPRQGNQPQHF	TGTGCCACCAGTGATCCCCGACAGGGCAATCAGCCCCAGCATTTT
TRBV7-8	NA	TRBJ2-1	15	NA	CASSSTPADYNEQFF	TGTGCCAGCAGCTCCACCCCAGCGGATTACAATGAGCAGTTCTTC
TRBV5-1	NA	TRBJ1-5	15	NA	CASSLGVVGDQPQHF	TGCGCCAGCAGCTTGGGTGTGGTCGGAGATCAGCCCCAGCATTTT
TRBV4-2	NA	TRBJ1-6	16	TRBD1	CASSQDQGQRDSPLHF	TGTGCCAGCAGCCAAGATCAGGGACAGAGGGATTCACCCCTCCACTTT
TRBV19	NA	TRBJ2-7	16	TRBD2	CASSIGVLAGLDEQYF	TGTGCCAGTAGTATAGGCGTACTAGCGGGTCTAGACGAGCAGTACTTC
TRBV6-5	NA	TRBJ1-4	15	NA	CASSFGGVGGEKLFF	TGTGCCAGCAGTTTTGGAGGGGTGGGGGGTGAAAAACTGTTTTTT
TRBV27	NA	TRBJ2-7	13	NA	CASSPWTQYEQYF	TGTGCCAGCAGTCCGTGGACTCAATACGAGCAGTACTTC
TRBV11-1	NA	TRBJ2-1	16	TRBD2	CASSLGLAGPGVEQFF	TGTGCCAGCAGCTTAGGACTAGCGGGCCCGGGGGTTGAGCAGTTCTTC
TRBV2	few	TRBJ2-2	12	NA	CASKRGIGELFF	TGTGCCAGCAAAAGGGGAATCGGGGAGCTGTTTTTT
TRBV6-6	NA	TRBJ2-3	16	TRBD2	CASSRLAATSTDTQYF	TGTGCCAGCAGTCGACTAGCGGCTACTAGCACAGATACGCAGTATTTT
TRBV27	NA	TRBJ2-3	15	TRBD1	CASSSRPGGGYTQYF	TGTGCCAGCAGTTCGAGACCAGGGGGCGGGTATACGCAGTATTTT
TRBV27	NA	TRBJ1-2	16	TRBD1	CARLKARDSLNYGYTF	TGTGCCAGACTGAAAGCGCGGGACAGTCTCAACTATGGCTACACCTTC
TRBV3-1/TRBV3-2	NA	TRBJ2-2	15	TRBD2	CASSHRLAVSGELFF	TGTGCCAGCAGCCATAGACTAGCAGTATCCGGGGAGCTGTTTTTT
TRBV2	NA	TRBJ2-5	15	TRBD1	CASKGARATQETQYF	TGTGCCAGCAAGGGGGCTAGGGCGACCCAAGAGACCCAGTACTTC
TRBV11-2	NA	TRBJ2-7	15	NA	CASSYPGESSYEQYF	TGTGCCAGCAGCTACCCGGGGGAAAGCTCCTACGAGCAGTACTTC